Presented here are 12 T cell receptor beta chains from one specimen sequenced in a study of blood T cell repertoires in COVID-19. Data came from immunoSEQ multiplex PCR; TCRdb stores just in-frame clones and leaves some out. In the table there are around 130,000 clones, 84% of which are singletons. Sequencing was performed on peripheral blood. The receptors here all came from a man aged 60 to 75 with acute or convalescent COVID-19.

The chain carries TRBV10-2 and TRBJ1-5; TRBD1 aligns across 9 bases. V dropped 2 bases and J dropped 5; count of bases not matched to a gene: 7. This CDR3 is built from 16 residues. CDR1 is WSHSY and CDR2 is SAAADI in the germline V gene. CDR3 in amino acids: CASSEPRQGGDQPQHF. As DNA, the CDR3 is TGCGCCAGCAGTGAGCCGAGACAGGGGGGGGATCAGCCCCAGCATTTT.

This clone came up a few times. The gene calls are TRBV12-3 or TRBV12-4 and TRBJ1-3; a possible D gene is TRBD1 (5 bases). V gave up 7 bases and J gave up 7 bases, with 14 bases separating them. The CDR3 length is 13 residues. This chain's CDR3 is CASTLAGGNTIYF. The CDR3 DNA reads TGTGCCAGCACTCTAGCGGGGGGGAACACCATATATTTT.

The V gene is TRBV7-2, the J gene TRBJ1-5, with D unclear. This CDR3 contains 16 residues. Germline CDR1 is SGHTA and CDR2 is FQGNSA. The V end lost 1 base, the J end lost 2 bases, and 12 bases lay between the germline ends. In DNA, the CDR3 is TGTGCCAGCAGCTTAGGTCGGGGAGGAGGCAATCAGCCCCAGCATTTT. As protein: CASSLGRGGGNQPQHF.

This sequence joins TRBV3-1 (or the pseudogene TRBV3-2) and TRBJ2-7; tentatively, D is TRBD2 (7 bases). The V end lost 0 bases, the J end lost 6 bases, and 15 bases lay between the germline ends. Germline assignment: CDR1 LGHDT and CDR2 YNNKEL (reference sequence). The CDR3 is 15 amino acids. As DNA, the CDR3 is TGTGCCAGCAGCCAAGACGTGGGGGGGCCTCGCGAGCAGTACTTC. As protein: CASSQDVGGPREQYF.

This CDR3 reads CAVGGYNEQFF. CDR3 sequence (DNA): TGTGCCGTGGGGGGATACAATGAGCAGTTCTTC. The chain carries TRBV12-3 or TRBV12-4 and TRBJ2-1; D is perhaps TRBD2 (6 bases). Deletions cut 11 bases from V and 4 bases from J, with 9 bases between. This CDR3 is built from 11 residues.

This sequence joins TRBV5-1 and TRBJ1-4; D perhaps matches TRBD1 (6 bases). Trimming took off 3 bases at V and 7 bases at J, with 10 bases between the two ends. This CDR3 comprises 13 residues. The V gene's germline CDR1 is SGHRS and CDR2 YFSETQ. The DNA for the CDR3 is TGCGCCAGCAGCTCAGGGACAACTGAAAAACTGTTTTTT. Encoded protein: CASSSGTTEKLFF.

The rearrangement links TRBV10-3 to TRBJ1-1, with D tentatively TRBD1 (5 bases). Germline V CDR1 and CDR2: ENHRY, SYGVKD. V dropped 0 bases and J dropped 4 bases, with 18 bases sitting between them. This CDR3 has 17 amino acids. CDR3 DNA sequence: TGTGCCATCAGTGAGTCGTGGACCCCGGGGGTCGGCACTGAAGCTTTCTTT. This codes for CAISESWTPGVGTEAFF.

The chain is built from TRBV3-1 (or the pseudogene TRBV3-2) and TRBJ2-5; TRBD1 might be the D (5 bases). Germline V gives CDR1 LGHDT, CDR2 YNNKEL (reference sequence). V shed 4 bases and J shed 0 bases, with 9 bases lying between them. There are 14 residues in the CDR3. The CDR3 loop reads CASSPQGHQETQYF. DNA of the CDR3: TGTGCCAGCAGCCCTCAGGGCCACCAAGAGACCCAGTACTTC.

The chain links TRBV20-1 to TRBJ2-5, with no clear D. Deletions cut 6 bases from V and 5 bases from J, with 7 bases between. This CDR3 region has 10 residues. Germline CDR1 reads DFQATT; CDR2 reads SNEGSKA (reference sequence). The CDR3 region is CSAAQETQYF. CDR3 sequence (DNA): TGCAGTGCCGCACAGGAGACCCAGTACTTC.

The V gene is TRBV11-2, the J gene TRBJ2-5, with 11 bases aligning to TRBD1. V lost 1 base and J lost 2; bases outside the gene matches: 6. The length of the CDR3 is 17 residues. The germline V gene encodes CDR1 SGHAT and CDR2 FQNNGV. The CDR3 coding sequence is TGTGCCAGCAGCTTAGTTGGGACAGGGGGGAGGCAAGAGACCCAGTACTTC. Its protein product is CASSLVGTGGRQETQYF.

The chain carries TRBV6-5 and TRBJ2-7; TRBD1 matches 7 bases. The junction had 4 bases not matched to a gene; V was cut back by 6 bases and J by 2 bases. Germline values: CDR1 MNHEY, CDR2 SVGAGI. The CDR3 totals 13 residues. CDR3: CASSKGTAYEQYF. Here the CDR3 DNA reads TGTGCCAGCAGCAAAGGGACAGCCTACGAGCAGTACTTC.

CDR3 sequence: CASSPIELPSTDTQYF. CDR3 sequence (DNA): TGTGCCAGCAGCCCGATAGAACTCCCAAGCACAGATACGCAGTATTTT. The V gene is TRBV7-6, the J gene TRBJ2-3; D ambiguous. V was shortened by 5 bases and J by 0 bases, with 15 bases between the two germline ends. Germline-derived CDR1 and CDR2 are SGHVS and FNYEAQ. The CDR3 spans 16 residues.